The following is a T cell receptor (beta chain) sequence with its context. From germline, CDR1 is GTSNPN and CDR2 SVGIG (reference sequence). The V end lost 3 bases, the J end lost 0 bases, and 15 bases lay between the germline ends. CDR3 size: 16 residues. Using immunoSEQ multiplex PCR, the repertoire was profiled, and TCRdb retains in-frame clones only, with some absent. The sample has more than 2 million clones; roughly 96% are singletons. This entry is derived from a study of shared clonotypes between healthy human individuals. Study overall: For every donor, three CD4 naive, three CD4 memory, two CD8 naive and one CD8 memory plates were used.

The sequenced sample consisted of naive CD4+ T cells sorted from blood. Stated subset: CD45RA+ positively selected. The V gene is TRBV30, the J gene TRBJ1-3; D gene ambiguous. The clonotype originates from a man aged 18 to 35 in good health. CDR3: CAWSQANYFSGNTIYF. The CDR3 bases are TGTGCCTGGAGCCAGGCGAACTACTTCTCTGGAAACACCATATATTTT.